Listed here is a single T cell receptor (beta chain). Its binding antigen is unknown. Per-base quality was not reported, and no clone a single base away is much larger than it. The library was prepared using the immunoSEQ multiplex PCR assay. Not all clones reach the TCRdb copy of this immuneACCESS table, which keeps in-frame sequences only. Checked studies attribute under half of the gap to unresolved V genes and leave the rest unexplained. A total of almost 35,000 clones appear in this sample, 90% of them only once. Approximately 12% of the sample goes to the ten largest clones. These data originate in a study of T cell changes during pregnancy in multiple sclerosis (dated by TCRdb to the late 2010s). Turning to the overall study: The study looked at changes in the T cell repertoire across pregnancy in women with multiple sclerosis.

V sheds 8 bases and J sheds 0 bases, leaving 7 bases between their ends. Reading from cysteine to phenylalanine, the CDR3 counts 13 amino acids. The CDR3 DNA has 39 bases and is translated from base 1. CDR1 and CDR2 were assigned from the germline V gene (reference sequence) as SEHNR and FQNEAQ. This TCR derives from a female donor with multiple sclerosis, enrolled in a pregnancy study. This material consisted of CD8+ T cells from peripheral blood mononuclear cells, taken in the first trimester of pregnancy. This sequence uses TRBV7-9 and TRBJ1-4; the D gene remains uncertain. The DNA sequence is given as TGTGCCAGCGGCAGAACAACTAATGAAAAACTGTTTTTT. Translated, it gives CASGRTTNEKLFF.